The rows below give T cell receptor beta chains drawn from one sample of a study of cytomegalovirus exposure and HLA in healthy donors. The assay was immunoSEQ multiplex PCR, and TCRdb's table has in-frame clones only and misses some. Of about 330,000 clones listed, roughly 85% are singletons. The sample was PBMCs. Source of these receptors: a woman younger than 30 in good health and CMV-seronegative. Each CDR3 is given with its conserved first and last residue.

CDR3 protein,V gene,J gene
CASSFRDFSYEQYF,TRBV5-1,TRBJ2-7
CASSPRRVAGVGNEQFF,TRBV7-2,TRBJ2-1
CAIRGAGVGQETQYF,TRBV10-3,TRBJ2-5
CASSIEVSGNTIYF,TRBV19,TRBJ1-3
CASSLDYRGEETQYF,TRBV11-2,TRBJ2-5
CAWSVSFGRGTGSGEAFF,TRBV30,TRBJ1-1
CASSMSGWNGNEQFF,TRBV19,TRBJ2-1
CASRLTRDRGNQPQHF,TRBV28,TRBJ1-5
CSVDQGEQYF,TRBV20-1,TRBJ2-7
CAWSPSGRAVVEETQYF,TRBV30,TRBJ2-5
CASSLFELAGSNEQFF,TRBV18,TRBJ2-1
CASSPQGKNTEAFF,TRBV7-9,TRBJ1-1
CASSLGGGPYNEQFF,TRBV13,TRBJ2-1
CASSPRQTYEQYF,TRBV7-2,TRBJ2-7
CASSRDRVNTEAFF,TRBV5-1,TRBJ1-1
CASSPLGRGGLNNEQFF,TRBV19,TRBJ2-1
CASSVATVPNEQYF,TRBV9,TRBJ2-7
CASRPAGQKYGYTF,TRBV28,TRBJ1-2
CASRLAGGQYEQYF,TRBV13,TRBJ2-7
CASSMEGAQPQHF,TRBV19,TRBJ1-5
CASSLWTSHNEQFF,TRBV4-3,TRBJ2-1
CASSPNSNTGELFF,TRBV6-5,TRBJ2-2
CASSTTQGSGEKLFF,TRBV5-6,TRBJ1-4
CASSTSQGAVSEAFF,TRBV11-3,TRBJ1-1
CASSPSTSGNNEQYF,TRBV7-9,TRBJ2-7